This T cell receptor (beta chain) was retrieved from a study of blood T cell repertoires in COVID-19. In its sample, this clone was seen once. The germline V gene encodes CDR1 MNHNY and CDR2 SVGAGI (reference sequence). V lost 8 bases and J 5 bases, leaving 13 bases between the germline ends. The CDR3 runs 13 residues. Authors' methods: How many nucleated cells were present was estimated from reference gene primer amplification. Assay: immunoSEQ multiplex PCR; the TCRdb copy retains only in-frame clones and omits some. V and J calls and clone size follow that table, whereas D and trimming were derived from the DNA. The data hold 200,000 to 250,000 clones, with around 81% observed a single time.

The source material was peripheral blood. This receptor was identified in a woman in her sixties or seventies with acute or convalescent COVID-19. The rearrangement uses TRBV6-6 and TRBJ1-5; D unresolved. For the CDR3, the DNA is TGTGCCAGCGCCTACATCGGGGATCAGCCCCAGCATTTT. Encoded protein: CASAYIGDQPQHF.